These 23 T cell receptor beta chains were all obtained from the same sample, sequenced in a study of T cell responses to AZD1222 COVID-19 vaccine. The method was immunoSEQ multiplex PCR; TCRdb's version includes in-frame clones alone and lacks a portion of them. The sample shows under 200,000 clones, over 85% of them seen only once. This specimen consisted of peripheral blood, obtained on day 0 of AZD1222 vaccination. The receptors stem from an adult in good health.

The CDR3 DNA reads as TGTGCCAGCAGCCAGTACAGGAACACTGAAGCTTTCTTT. This encodes CASSQYRNTEAFF. This chain uses TRBV14 with TRBJ1-1; D gene uncertain. CDR3 length: 13 residues. Germline V gene sequence: CDR1 SGHDN, CDR2 FVKESK. Trimming stripped 3 bases from V and 1 base from J, with 6 bases between. The full variable domain, with the rest looked up from reference TRBV14 and TRBJ1-1, is EAGVTQFPSHSVIEKGQTVTLRCDPISGHDNLYWYRRVMGKEIKFLLHFVKESKQDESGMPNNRFLAERTGGTYSTLKVQPAELEDSGVYFCASSQYRNTEAFFGQGTRLTVV.

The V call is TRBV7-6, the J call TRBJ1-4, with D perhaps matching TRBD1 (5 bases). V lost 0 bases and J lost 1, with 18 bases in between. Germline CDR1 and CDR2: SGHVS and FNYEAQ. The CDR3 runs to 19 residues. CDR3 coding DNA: TGTGCCAGCAGCTTAGCCCGCACGAGACAGAGCTTAACTAATGAAAAACTGTTTTTT. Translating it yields CASSLARTRQSLTNEKLFF.

This chain's CDR3 is CASSPLAGGGEQYF. In DNA form, the CDR3 reads TGTGCCAGCAGCCCATTAGCGGGAGGAGGCGAGCAGTACTTC. The J gene is TRBJ2-7, the V gene TRBV3-1 (or the pseudogene TRBV3-2); 10 bases line up with TRBD2. V trimming: 4 bases; J trimming: 6 bases; junction bases outside the gene matches: 6. This CDR3 comprises 14 residues. The V gene's germline CDR1 is LGHDT and CDR2 YNNKEL (reference sequence).

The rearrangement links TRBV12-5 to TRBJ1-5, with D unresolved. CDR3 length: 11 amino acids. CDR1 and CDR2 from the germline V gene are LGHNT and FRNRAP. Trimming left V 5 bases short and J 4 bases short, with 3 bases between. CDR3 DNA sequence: TGTGCTAGTGGTACAAATCAGCCCCAGCATTTT. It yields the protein CASGTNQPQHF.

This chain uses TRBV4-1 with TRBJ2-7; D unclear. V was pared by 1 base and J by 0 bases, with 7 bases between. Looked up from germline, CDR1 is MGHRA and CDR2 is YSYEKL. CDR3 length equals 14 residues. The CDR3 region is CASSQGMGSYEQYF. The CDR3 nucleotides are TGCGCCAGCAGCCAAGGGATGGGCTCCTACGAGCAGTACTTC.

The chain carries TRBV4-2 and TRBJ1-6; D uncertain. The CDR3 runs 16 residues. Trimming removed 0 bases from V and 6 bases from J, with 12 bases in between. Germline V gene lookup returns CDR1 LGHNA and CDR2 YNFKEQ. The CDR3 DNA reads TGTGCCAGCAGCCAAGATATAGGCAGGCCTAATTCACCCCTCCACTTT. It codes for CASSQDIGRPNSPLHF.

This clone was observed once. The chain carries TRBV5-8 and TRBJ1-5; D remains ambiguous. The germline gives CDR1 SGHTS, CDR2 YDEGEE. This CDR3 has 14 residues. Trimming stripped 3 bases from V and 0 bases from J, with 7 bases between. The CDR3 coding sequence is TGTGCCAGCAGCTCGAGGAATAGCAATCAGCCCCAGCATTTT. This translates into CASSSRNSNQPQHF.

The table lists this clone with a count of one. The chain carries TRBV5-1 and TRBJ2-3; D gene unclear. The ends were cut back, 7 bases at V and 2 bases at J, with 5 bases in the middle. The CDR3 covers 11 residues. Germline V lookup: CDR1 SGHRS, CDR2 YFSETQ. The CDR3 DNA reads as TGCGCCAGCTCTACCACAGATACGCAGTATTTT. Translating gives CASSTTDTQYF.

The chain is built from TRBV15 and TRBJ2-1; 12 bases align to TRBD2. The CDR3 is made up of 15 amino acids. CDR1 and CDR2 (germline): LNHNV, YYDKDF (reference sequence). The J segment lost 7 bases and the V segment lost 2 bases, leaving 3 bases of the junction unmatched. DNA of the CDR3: TGTGCCACCAGCAGACGACTAGCGGGAGTGAATGAGCAGTTCTTC. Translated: CATSRRLAGVNEQFF. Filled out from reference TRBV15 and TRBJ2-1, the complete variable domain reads DAMVIQNPRYQVTQFGKPVTLSCSQTLNHNVMYWYQQKSSQAPKLLFHYYDKDFNNEADTPDNFQSRRPNTSFCFLDIRSPGLGDTAMYLCATSRRLAGVNEQFFGPGTRLTVL.

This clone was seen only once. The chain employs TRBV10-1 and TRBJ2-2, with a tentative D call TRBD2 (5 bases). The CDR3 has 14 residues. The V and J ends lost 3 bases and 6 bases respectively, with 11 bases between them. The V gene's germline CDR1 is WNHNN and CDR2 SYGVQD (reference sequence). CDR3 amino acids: CASSDPGLPGELFF. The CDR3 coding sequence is TGCGCCAGCAGTGACCCTGGACTCCCCGGGGAGCTGTTTTTT.

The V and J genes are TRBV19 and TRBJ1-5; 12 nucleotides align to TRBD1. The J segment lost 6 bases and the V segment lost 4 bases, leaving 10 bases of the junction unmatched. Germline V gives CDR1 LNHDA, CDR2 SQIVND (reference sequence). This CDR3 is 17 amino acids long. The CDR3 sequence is CASSSNEGQGAVQPQHF. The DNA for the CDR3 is TGTGCCAGTAGTAGCAACGAGGGACAGGGGGCCGTTCAGCCCCAGCATTTT.

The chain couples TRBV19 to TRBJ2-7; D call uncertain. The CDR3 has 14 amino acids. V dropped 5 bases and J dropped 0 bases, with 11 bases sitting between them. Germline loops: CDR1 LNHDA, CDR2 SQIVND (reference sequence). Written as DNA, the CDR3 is TGTGCCAGTAGTGCAGACCAACTCTCCTACGAGCAGTACTTC. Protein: CASSADQLSYEQYF.

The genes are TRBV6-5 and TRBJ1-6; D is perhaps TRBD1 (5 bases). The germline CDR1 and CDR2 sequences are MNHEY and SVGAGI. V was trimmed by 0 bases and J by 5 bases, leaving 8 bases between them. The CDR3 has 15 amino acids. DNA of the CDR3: TGTGCCAGCAGTTACTCGGCGGACAATAATTCACCCCTCCACTTT. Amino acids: CASSYSADNNSPLHF.

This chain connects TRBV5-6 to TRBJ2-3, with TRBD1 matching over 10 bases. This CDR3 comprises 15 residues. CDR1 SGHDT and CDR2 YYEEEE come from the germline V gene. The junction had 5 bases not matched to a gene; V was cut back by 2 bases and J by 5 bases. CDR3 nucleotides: TGTGCCAGCAGCTTAGACAGGGGGCTTCGAGATACGCAGTATTTT. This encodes CASSLDRGLRDTQYF.

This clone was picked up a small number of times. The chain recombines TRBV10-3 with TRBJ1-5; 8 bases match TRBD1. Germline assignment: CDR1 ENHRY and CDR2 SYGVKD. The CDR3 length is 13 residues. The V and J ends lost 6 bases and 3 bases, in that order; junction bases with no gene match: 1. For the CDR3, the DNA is TGTGCCATCAGGGACAGGGACAATCAGCCCCAGCATTTT. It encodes CAIRDRDNQPQHF.

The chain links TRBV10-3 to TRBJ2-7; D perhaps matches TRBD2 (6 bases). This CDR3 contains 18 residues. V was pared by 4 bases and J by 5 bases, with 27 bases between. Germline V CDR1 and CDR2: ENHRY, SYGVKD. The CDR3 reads CAISGSPQGGAQFNEQYF. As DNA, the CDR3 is TGTGCCATCAGTGGATCCCCACAAGGCGGGGCGCAGTTCAACGAGCAGTACTTC.

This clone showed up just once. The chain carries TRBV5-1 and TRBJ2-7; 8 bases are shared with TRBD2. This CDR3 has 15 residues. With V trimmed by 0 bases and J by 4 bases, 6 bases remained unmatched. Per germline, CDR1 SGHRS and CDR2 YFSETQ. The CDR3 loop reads CASSLVAGGRYEQYF. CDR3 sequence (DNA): TGCGCCAGCAGCTTGGTGGCGGGAGGTCGGTACGAGCAGTACTTC. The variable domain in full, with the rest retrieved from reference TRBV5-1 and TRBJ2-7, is KAGVTQTPRYLIKTRGQQVTLSCSPISGHRSVSWYQQTPGQGLQFLFEYFSETQRNKGNFPGRFSGRQFSNSRSEMNVSTLELGDSALYLCASSLVAGGRYEQYFGPGTRLTVT.

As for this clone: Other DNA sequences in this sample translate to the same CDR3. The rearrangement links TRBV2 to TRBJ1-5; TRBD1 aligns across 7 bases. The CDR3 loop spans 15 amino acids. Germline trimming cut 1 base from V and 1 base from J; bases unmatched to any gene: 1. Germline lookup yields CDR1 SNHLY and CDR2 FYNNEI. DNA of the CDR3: TGTGCCAGCAGTGAAGAGGGGGCAAGCAATCAGCCCCAGCATTTT. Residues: CASSEEGASNQPQHF.

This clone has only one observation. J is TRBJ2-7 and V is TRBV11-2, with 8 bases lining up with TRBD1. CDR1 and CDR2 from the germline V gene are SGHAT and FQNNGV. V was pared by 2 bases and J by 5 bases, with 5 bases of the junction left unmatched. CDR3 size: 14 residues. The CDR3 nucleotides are TGTGCCAGCAGCTTATACTACAGGGGGGACGAGCAGTACTTC. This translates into CASSLYYRGDEQYF.

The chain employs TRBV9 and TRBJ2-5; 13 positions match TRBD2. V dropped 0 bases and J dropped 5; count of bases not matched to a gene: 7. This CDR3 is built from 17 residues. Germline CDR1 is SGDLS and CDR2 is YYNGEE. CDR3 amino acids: CASSVAFGLAGDETQYF. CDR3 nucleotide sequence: TGTGCCAGCAGCGTAGCTTTCGGACTAGCGGGGGACGAGACCCAGTACTTC.

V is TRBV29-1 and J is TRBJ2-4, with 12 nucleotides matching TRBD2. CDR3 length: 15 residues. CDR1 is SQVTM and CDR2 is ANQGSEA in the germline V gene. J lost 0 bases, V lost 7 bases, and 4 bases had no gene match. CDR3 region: CSAGTSGQAKNIQYF. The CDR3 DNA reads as TGCAGCGCCGGGACTAGCGGGCAAGCCAAAAACATTCAGTACTTC.

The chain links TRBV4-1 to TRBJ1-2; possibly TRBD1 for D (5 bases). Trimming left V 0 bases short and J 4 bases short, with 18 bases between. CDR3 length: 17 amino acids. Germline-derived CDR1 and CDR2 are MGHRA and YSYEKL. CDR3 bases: TGCGCCAGCAGCCAAGACGGGCAGGGCAGGGCCGTCTATGGCTACACCTTC. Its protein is CASSQDGQGRAVYGYTF.

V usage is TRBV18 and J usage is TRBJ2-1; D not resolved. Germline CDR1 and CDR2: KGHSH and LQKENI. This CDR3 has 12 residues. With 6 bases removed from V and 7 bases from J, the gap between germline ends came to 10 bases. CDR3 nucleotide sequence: TGTGCCAGCTCCAACCTAAAAAATGAGCAGTTCTTC. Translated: CASSNLKNEQFF.